This TCR beta chain was profiled in a study of control samples from healthy donors and cancer patients. V was cut by 2 bases and J by 3 bases, with 4 bases left in between. Per the germline V gene, CDR1 is SEHNR and CDR2 is FQNEAQ (reference sequence). The CDR3 consists of 12 residues. Clones were read by immunoSEQ multiplex PCR, and TCRdb kept only the in-frame ones, dropping some. Of about 150,000 clones detected, around 94% appear once; the ten largest clones hold 11% to 15%. Input material: PBMCs. This receptor was identified in a man between 60 and 75 years old with colorectal cancer. The chain joins TRBV7-9 to TRBJ1-1; D gene unclear. CDR3: CASSLRYTEAFF. The CDR3 bases are TGTGCCAGCAGCTTAAGGTACACTGAAGCTTTCTTT.